This T cell receptor beta chain was captured by sequencing in a study of CD8+ T cells in alopecia areata (dated 2018 in TCRdb). Study-level background: The treated patients took part in an open-label pilot trial in which moderate-to-severe alopecia areata was treated with oral tofacitinib at 5 to 10 mg twice daily. Patients stayed on tofacitinib for 6 to 18 months and then had 6 months of follow-up off drug so that delayed response and recurrence could be assessed. To study T cell clonal expansion in alopecia areata, the researchers applied high-throughput TCRbeta sequencing to both the C3H/HeJ mouse model and human patients. In humans, TCRbeta sequencing was performed on scalp tissue and on sorted CD4+ and CD8+ peripheral blood T cells from healthy controls and from patients with patchy or totalis/universalis alopecia areata. Biopsies were taken from tofacitinib-treated patients at baseline and at 4 and 24 weeks of treatment, and a later scalp biopsy was taken in several of the tofacitinib-treated patients. Scalp clonality was compared among normal scalp (n=4), patchy alopecia areata scalp (n=8), and alopecia totalis/universalis scalp (n=8). RNA was obtained with the PAXgene miRNA kit for fixed scalp, the miRNeasy kit for PBMCs, and the RNeasy kit for mouse skin. immunoSEQ multiplex PCR using 35 Vbeta forward primers and 13 Jbeta reverse primers was used to amplify TCRbeta CDR3 regions.

This specimen's time point label, per the study, means: baseline before oral tofacitinib. Lesional scalp punch biopsies and peripheral blood were collected from alopecia areata patients. After PBMCs were isolated by density centrifugation and stained for CD3, CD4 and CD8, a FACSAria was used to sort CD4+ and CD8+ T cells. Turning to this clone: It has no known antigen specificity. Base qualities are missing; no much larger clone stands one base away.

The library relied on the immunoSEQ multiplex PCR assay. RNA was extracted from all samples and reverse transcribed into cDNA as template for TCR sequencing. SuperScript III was used to make first-strand cDNA, primed with a 2:1 mix of oligo-dT and random hexamers. A synthetic immune receptor repertoire was used to gauge amplification bias, and whatever bias remained was removed computationally. The original pipeline was this. After raw reads were preprocessed to remove errors, the CDR3 was defined following IMGT conventions as running from the conserved cysteine to phenylalanine. Clonality was calculated as 1 minus Shannon entropy normalized by log2 of the number of productive unique TCRs. Whether scalp clones were CD4 or CD8 was inferred by matching scalp TCRbeta sequences against CD4 and CD8 repertoires sorted from blood. Sourced from immuneACCESS, this table was stored by TCRdb with only in-frame sequences that have V and J called. A share of the clones is absent; for the studies checked, an unresolved V gene accounts for under half, and the remainder has no known explanation. Clone size and V and J calls were adopted from that table, with D and trimming inferred from the DNA. This sample holds 170,000 or so clones; roughly 60% were observed only once. More than 1.5% of the sample goes to the ten largest clones.

What the authors observed across the whole study: Resident alphabeta T cells in normal human skin are also sequenced, complicating scalp TCR repertoire analysis, unlike mouse skin dominated by gammadelta T cells. TCR sequences shared between patients were less clear than in mice, possibly partly because of HLA diversity in the patient population. Compared with normal scalp, lesional scalp had higher clonality and more expanded CD8+ clones, particularly in alopecia totalis/universalis, a pattern that suggests antigenic drive.

CDR1 and CDR2, looked up from the germline V gene (reference sequence), are MNHEY and SMNVEV. Clipping removes 6 bases from V and 6 bases from J, with 6 as the unmatched junction base count. The CDR3, cysteine through phenylalanine, is 14 amino acids long. This entry keeps only the CDR3 DNA: 42 bases, framed from base 1. The chain links TRBV27 with TRBJ1-5; 9 of the junction bases match TRBD1. The material sequenced was CD4+ T cells sorted from blood, taken at week 0. The receptor's source is a human donor with alopecia areata. The DNA sequence reads TGTGCCAGCAGGGGGACAGGGCAGTTTCAGCCCCAGCATTTT. It translates to CASRGTGQFQPQHF.